This T cell receptor beta chain was retrieved from a study of shared clonotypes between healthy human individuals. The wider study: In total, the donors were a couple of women and a few men aged 18 to 49.

On this clone itself: Antigen: not known.

V shed 0 bases, J shed 5 bases, and the junction held 6 bases outside the gene matches. This CDR3 contains 16 residues. The germline gives CDR1 SGDLS, CDR2 YYNGEE. Measured with immunoSEQ multiplex PCR; TCRdb has only the in-frame clones, and not every one. The sample shows 660,000 or so clones, approximately 96% of them seen only once. Points from the study as a whole: The study found about 5% of naive CD4 clonotypes shared across a handful of donors.

The naive CD8 subset, CD45RO-negative cells positively selected for CCR7, excluded terminally differentiated effector memory CD45RA+ cells. This clonotype originated in a young woman in good health. This chain links TRBV9 with TRBJ2-1, with TRBD2 identical over 9 bases. Sequencing input: naive CD8+ T cells sorted from blood. CDR3 sequence reads: CASSVALTSGDNEQFF. The CDR3 DNA follows: TGTGCCAGCAGCGTAGCTCTGACTAGCGGAGACAATGAGCAGTTCTTC.